This T cell receptor beta chain was sequenced during a study of siplizumab effects on memory and regulatory T cells. A remark on this clone: Its cognate antigen is unknown.

General observations from the study: Naive T cells looked more diverse than memory cells, and they looked like major contributors to the alloresponse.

The V end was cut by 1 base, the J end by 9 bases, with 7 bases between. This CDR3 is built from 11 residues. From germline, CDR1 is DFQATT and CDR2 SNEGSKA (reference sequence). The assay was immunoSEQ multiplex PCR, and TCRdb's table has in-frame clones only and misses some. The sample carries about 100,000 clones, roughly 94% recorded once. The chain has TRBV20-1 and TRBJ2-4; D is uncertain. Source material: Tregs sorted from blood. The clonotype originates from a human donor in good health. Here the CDR3 reads CSARGPAIQYF. For the CDR3, the DNA is TGCAGTGCTAGAGGCCCGGCCATTCAGTACTTC.